The next 18 T cell receptor beta chains were all read from a single sample in a study of control samples from healthy donors and cancer patients. TCRdb's copy holds only in-frame clones and misses some; the assay was immunoSEQ multiplex PCR. Among some 70,000 clones listed, 83% were seen once. The specimen was blood. The receptors originated from a man aged 60 to 69 in good health.

CDR3 coding DNA: TGTGCCAGTAGCGAGGTGGGCTACGAGCAGTACTTC. Encoded protein: CASSEVGYEQYF. J is TRBJ2-7 and V is TRBV19; D uncertain. In germline, CDR1 is LNHDA, CDR2 SQIVND (reference sequence). Trimming pared 6 bases from V and 3 bases from J, leaving 9 bases between. CDR3 length: 12 amino acids.

The genes are TRBV7-6 and TRBJ1-6; weak D call: TRBD1 (5 bases). CDR1 and CDR2 from the germline V gene are SGHVS and FNYEAQ. This CDR3 contains 14 residues. Trimming took 5 bases from V and 10 from J, leaving 15 bases between them. The CDR3 coding sequence is TGTGCCAGCAGCGACGGGACCGGGACGTCACCCCTCCACTTT. Its translation is CASSDGTGTSPLHF. The full variable domain, completed using reference TRBV7-6 and TRBJ1-6, is GAGVSQSPRYKVTKRGQDVALRCDPISGHVSLYWYRQALGQGPEFLTYFNYEAQQDKSGLPNDRFSAERPEGSISTLTIQRTEQRDSAMYRCASSDGTGTSPLHFGNGTRLTVT.

In its sample, this clone was seen once. The rearrangement uses TRBV5-1 and TRBJ1-6; 8 nucleotides match TRBD1. The germline CDR1 and CDR2 sequences are SGHRS and YFSETQ. Trimming took 5 bases from V and 7 from J; bases not matched to a gene: 5. There are 14 residues in the CDR3. In DNA, the CDR3 is TGCGCCAGCAGTTTCGGACAGGGAAATTCACCCCTCCACTTT. Protein product: CASSFGQGNSPLHF.

This chain connects TRBV24-1 to TRBJ2-1, with 16 bases that match TRBD2. Trimming at V came to 5 bases and at J to 2 bases, leaving 8 bases not matched to a gene. Germline loops: CDR1 KGHDR, CDR2 SFDVKD. The CDR3 spans 19 residues. CDR3 coding DNA: TGTGCCACCAGTGGGCCGGGACTAGCGGGAGGGGACACCTACAATGAGCAGTTCTTC. It yields the protein CATSGPGLAGGDTYNEQFF.

Only a few counts were recorded for this clone. The J gene is TRBJ1-5, the V gene TRBV16; D possibly corresponds to TRBD1 (5 bases). CDR3 size: 13 residues. CDR1 and CDR2 (germline): KGHSY, FQNENV. V dropped 4 bases and J dropped 4 bases, with 8 bases sitting between them. CDR3 protein: CASSLQENQPQHF. The CDR3 DNA reads as TGTGCCAGCAGCCTACAGGAAAATCAGCCCCAGCATTTT.

The genes are TRBV5-1 and TRBJ2-2; maybe TRBD1 (5 bases). V lost 5 bases and J 5 bases, leaving 13 bases between the germline ends. The germline V gene has CDR1 SGHRS and CDR2 YFSETQ. The CDR3 totals 14 residues. CDR3 loop: CASRVVQATGELFF. The CDR3 DNA follows: TGCGCCAGCAGAGTGGTACAGGCTACCGGGGAGCTGTTTTTT. The full variable domain, its missing parts supplied by reference TRBV5-1 and TRBJ2-2, is KAGVTQTPRYLIKTRGQQVTLSCSPISGHRSVSWYQQTPGQGLQFLFEYFSETQRNKGNFPGRFSGRQFSNSRSEMNVSTLELGDSALYLCASRVVQATGELFFGEGSRLTVL.

The chain has TRBV27 and TRBJ2-1; 7 bases line up with TRBD2. The CDR3 is 13 amino acids. Germline V gene data show CDR1 as MNHEY and CDR2 as SMNVEV (reference sequence). The V segment lost 7 bases and the J segment 14 bases; nucleotides outside the gene matches: 14. CDR3 loop: CASIDTRRGGEFF. DNA for the CDR3: TGTGCCAGCATCGACACCCGTCGGGGAGGGGAGTTCTTC.

The V gene is TRBV6-2 or TRBV6-3, the J gene TRBJ2-7; the D is unclear. The CDR3 loop spans 13 amino acids. The V gene lost 2 bases and the J gene lost 3 bases, with 8 bases spanning the gap. Germline CDR1 is MNHEY and CDR2 is SVGEGT. CDR3: CASSYGLGYEQYF. The CDR3 coding sequence is TGTGCCAGCAGTTACGGCCTCGGCTACGAGCAGTACTTC.

The V gene is TRBV6-5, the J gene TRBJ2-7; D gene unclear. Trimming left V 8 bases short and J 4 bases short, with 6 bases between. From germline, CDR1 is MNHEY and CDR2 SVGAGI. The CDR3 runs 10 residues. The DNA for the CDR3 is TGTGCCAGCGGAGCGTACGAGCAGTACTTC. As protein: CASGAYEQYF.

J is TRBJ1-2 and V is TRBV18, with no clear D. V was shortened by 3 bases and J by 5 bases, with 13 bases between the two germline ends. The length of the CDR3 is 14 residues. Looked up from germline, CDR1 is KGHSH and CDR2 is LQKENI. This chain's CDR3 is CASSPFSSGYGYTF. The CDR3 DNA sequence: TGTGCCAGCTCACCTTTTTCATCGGGGTATGGCTACACCTTC.

The rearrangement joins TRBV28 to TRBJ2-3; 7 bases match TRBD2. After removal of 6 bases from V and 3 bases from J, the junction contained 9 bases not matched to a gene. The CDR3 contains 15 residues. Per the germline V gene, CDR1 is MDHEN and CDR2 is SYDVKM. CDR3 protein: CASSPSAGDTDTQYF. DNA for the CDR3: TGTGCCAGCAGCCCGTCGGCGGGGGATACAGATACGCAGTATTTT.

This chain connects TRBV19 to TRBJ1-4, with no clear D. Germline CDR1 LNHDA, CDR2 SQIVND (reference sequence). V dropped 7 bases and J dropped 8 bases, with 11 bases sitting between them. The CDR3 spans 12 residues. The CDR3 DNA sequence: TGTGCCAGTAACAAGGGAATGGAAAAACTGTTTTTT. It is translated as CASNKGMEKLFF.

The chain combines TRBV7-3 with TRBJ1-2, with TRBD1 matching over 9 bases. Germline values: CDR1 SGHTA, CDR2 FQGTGA. The CDR3 sequence is 17 residues long. The junction had 15 bases not matched to a gene; V was cut back by 5 bases and J by 5 bases. Written as DNA, the CDR3 is TGTGCCAGCAGCCCGGGGACAGGGACAAGAGCGGCTTATGGCTACACCTTC. Translating it yields CASSPGTGTRAAYGYTF.

This chain uses TRBV11-3 with TRBJ2-2; D call uncertain. CDR1 and CDR2 from the germline V gene are SGHNT and YENEEA. V dropped 8 bases and J dropped 0 bases, with 7 bases sitting between them. CDR3 length equals 13 residues. CDR3 bases: TGTGCCAGCTCCAGTACGAACACCGGGGAGCTGTTTTTT. Amino acids: CASSSTNTGELFF.

The genes are TRBV20-1 and TRBJ2-3; no clear D. The CDR3 runs 11 residues. V lost 4 bases and J 6 bases, leaving 8 bases between the germline ends. Looked up from germline, CDR1 is DFQATT and CDR2 is SNEGSKA (reference sequence). The CDR3 loop reads CSAKLGDTQYF. CDR3 nucleotides: TGCAGTGCTAAACTCGGGGATACGCAGTATTTT.

The V call is TRBV28, the J call TRBJ2-3; 11 bases are a match to TRBD2. Germline values: CDR1 MDHEN, CDR2 SYDVKM. This CDR3 is 20 amino acids long. J gave up 0 bases and V 7 bases, and 18 bases lay outside the gene matches. The CDR3 protein is CASTSAGGTSGNPSTDTQYF. The CDR3 bases are TGTGCCAGCACCTCGGCGGGAGGGACTAGCGGCAACCCGAGCACAGATACGCAGTATTTT.

The chain recombines TRBV11-2 with TRBJ2-1, with 9 bases that match TRBD2. Germline values: CDR1 SGHAT, CDR2 FQNNGV. The CDR3 has 18 residues. Trimming cost V 4 bases and J 3 bases; bases outside gene matches: 13. CDR3 protein: CASSSNARGAGGYNEQFF. CDR3 coding DNA: TGTGCCAGCAGCTCCAATGCCCGGGGAGCGGGAGGCTACAATGAGCAGTTCTTC.

The chain recombines TRBV4-3 with TRBJ2-5; the D gene is possibly TRBD1 (6 bases). V lost 2 bases, J lost 5 bases, and 15 bases lay in between. CDR1 is LGHNA, CDR2 YSLEER, per germline. This CDR3 has 15 residues. CDR3 residues: CASSQSSGDSETQYF. In DNA, the CDR3 is TGCGCCAGCAGCCAATCCTCAGGGGATTCGGAGACCCAGTACTTC.